The T cell receptor beta chain under discussion was sequenced for a study of control samples from healthy donors and cancer patients. TCRdb's table, derived via immunoSEQ multiplex PCR, lists solely in-frame clones and lacks some. The data hold approximately 170,000 clones, with about nine tenths observed a single time. The germline V gene encodes CDR1 LGHNT and CDR2 FRNRAP. The CDR3 contains 14 residues. V was clipped by 2 bases and J by 6 bases, with 11 bases between them. The sample holds one count of this clone. This sequence originates from a woman younger than 45 in good health. Input material: blood. The chain uses TRBV12-5 and TRBJ2-4, with D possibly called TRBD1 or TRBD2 (6 bases each). DNA for the CDR3: TGTGCTAGTGGTTTGCGGGGGCAGGGAAACATTCAGTACTTC. It translates to CASGLRGQGNIQYF.